The present entry profiles one TCR beta chain with its context. Per the germline V gene, CDR1 is SGHDT and CDR2 is YYEEEE. CDR3 length: 12 residues. V gave up 3 bases and J gave up 0 bases, with 4 bases separating them. The sample is drawn from a study of shared clonotypes between healthy human individuals. The overall study: The cohort had a couple of women and three men, ages 18 to 49.

TCRdb keeps only in-frame clones here, not all; method: immunoSEQ multiplex PCR. This table has 190,000 or so clones, 66% appearing once. Sequencing was carried out using memory CD4+ T cells sorted from blood. Subset in this sample: CD45RA-negative fraction. The chain links TRBV5-6 to TRBJ2-7; D gene ambiguous. This receptor was obtained from a man younger than 40 in good health. The CDR3 here is CASSSPSYEQYF. CDR3 sequence (DNA): TGTGCCAGCAGCTCGCCCTCCTACGAGCAGTACTTC.